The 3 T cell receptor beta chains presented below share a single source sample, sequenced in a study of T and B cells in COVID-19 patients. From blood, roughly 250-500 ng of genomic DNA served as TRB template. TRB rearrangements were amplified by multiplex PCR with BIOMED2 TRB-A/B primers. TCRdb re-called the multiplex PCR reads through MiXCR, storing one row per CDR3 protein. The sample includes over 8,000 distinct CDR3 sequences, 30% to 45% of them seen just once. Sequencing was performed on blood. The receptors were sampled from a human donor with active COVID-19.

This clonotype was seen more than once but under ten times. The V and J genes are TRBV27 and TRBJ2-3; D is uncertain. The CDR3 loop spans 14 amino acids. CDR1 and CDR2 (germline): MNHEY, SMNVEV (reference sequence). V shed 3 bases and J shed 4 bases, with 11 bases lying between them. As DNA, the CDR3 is TGTGCCAGCAGTTTTTTATGGGATCCAGATACGCAGTATTTT. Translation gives CASSFLWDPDTQYF.

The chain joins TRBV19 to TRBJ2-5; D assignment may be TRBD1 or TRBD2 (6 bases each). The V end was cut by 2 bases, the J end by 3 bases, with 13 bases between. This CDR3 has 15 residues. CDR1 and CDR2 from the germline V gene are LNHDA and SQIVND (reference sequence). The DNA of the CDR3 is TGTGCCAGTAGTATAATGGGGGGCTTGGAAGAGACCCAGTACTTC. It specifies CASSIMGGLEETQYF.

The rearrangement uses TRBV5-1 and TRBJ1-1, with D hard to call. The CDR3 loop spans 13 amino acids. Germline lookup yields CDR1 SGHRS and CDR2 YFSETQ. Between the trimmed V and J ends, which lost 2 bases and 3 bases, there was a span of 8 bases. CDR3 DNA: TGCGCCAGCAGCTTTTATGAGCACACTGAAGCTTTCTTT. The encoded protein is CASSFYEHTEAFF.